The present T cell receptor (beta chain) was sequenced within a study of T cell responses to AZD1222 COVID-19 vaccine. Study-level points and caveats: Spike was spanned by vaccine-associated CD4 TCRs, which were dominant at 160-218 and 743-854.

As concerns this clone: As yet, its antigen is unknown.

Germline values: CDR1 SGHRS, CDR2 YFSETQ. The CDR3 consists of 15 residues. V gave up 0 bases and J gave up 3 bases, with 10 bases separating them. Measured with immunoSEQ multiplex PCR; TCRdb has only the in-frame clones, and not every one. The sample has 95,000 to 100,000 clones; roughly 87% are singletons. This receptor was taken from an adult in good health. The chain employs TRBV5-1 and TRBJ1-3; no clear D gene. The sample consisted of peripheral blood, taken on day 0 of AZD1222 vaccination. CDR3 nucleotide sequence: TGCGCCAGCAGCTTGGAAGGGTTTCATGGAAACACCATATATTTT. Its protein product is CASSLEGFHGNTIYF.